Listed below are T cell receptor beta chains from one sample, sequenced in a study of T-cell memory formation after mild COVID-19. TCRdb itself ran the 5' RACE reads through MiXCR, one entry per CDR3 protein. This sample has 200,000 or so distinct CDR3 sequences, with roughly 10% found just once. The sample comprised PBMCs or a T cell subset sorted from them (not recorded which). These receptors were taken from a man in his late teens or twenties who had mild COVID-19 (a few samples of this study predate the infection). Cell type and time point are not known. CDR3s include the opening cysteine and the closing phenylalanine or tryptophan. The D gene is left open where the match is weak. Clone size, where shown, is once, few, many, or a class for clones that have expanded.

TRBJ1-5 TRBV11-2 NA NA CASSLDSLYSNQPQHF TGTGCCAGCAGCTTGGACAGCCTTTATAGCAATCAGCCCCAGCATTTT
TRBJ2-3 TRBV5-1 NA NA CASSPLWLRTDTQYF TGCGCCAGCAGCCCTCTCTGGTTACGGACAGATACGCAGTATTTT
TRBJ2-5 TRBV5-1 NA TRBD2 CASSLAKTSGEETQYF TGCGCCAGCAGCTTGGCCAAAACTAGCGGGGAAGAGACCCAGTACTTC
TRBJ2-1 TRBV5-1 few TRBD1 CASRSQGAYNEQFF TGCGCCAGCAGATCTCAGGGGGCCTACAATGAGCAGTTCTTC
TRBJ2-1 TRBV5-4 NA TRBD2 CASSTRQGTTYNEQFF TGTGCCAGCAGCACGCGGCAAGGGACTACCTACAATGAGCAGTTCTTC
TRBJ2-4 TRBV18 few NA CASSPQLQGMMAGIQYF TGTGCCAGCTCACCACAACTCCAGGGTATGATGGCAGGCATTCAGTACTTC
TRBJ2-1 TRBV3-1 NA TRBD1 CASSGTDRAMAQFF TGTGCCAGCAGCGGAACCGACAGGGCGATGGCGCAGTTCTTC
TRBJ2-2 TRBV6-2/TRBV6-3 few NA CASMDGQGTGELFF TGTGCCAGCATGGACGGGCAGGGCACCGGGGAGCTGTTTTTT
TRBJ2-7 TRBV5-1 few TRBD2 CASSLVLAGGEQYF TGCGCCAGCAGCTTGGTCCTAGCGGGAGGCGAGCAGTACTTC
TRBJ2-2 TRBV18 many NA CASSPLRTGELFF TGTGCCAGCTCACCTCTAAGGACCGGGGAGCTGTTTTTT
TRBJ2-5 TRBV7-3 NA NA CASSLSVGHGQETQYF TGTGCCAGCAGCTTAAGTGTGGGACATGGCCAAGAGACCCAGTACTTC